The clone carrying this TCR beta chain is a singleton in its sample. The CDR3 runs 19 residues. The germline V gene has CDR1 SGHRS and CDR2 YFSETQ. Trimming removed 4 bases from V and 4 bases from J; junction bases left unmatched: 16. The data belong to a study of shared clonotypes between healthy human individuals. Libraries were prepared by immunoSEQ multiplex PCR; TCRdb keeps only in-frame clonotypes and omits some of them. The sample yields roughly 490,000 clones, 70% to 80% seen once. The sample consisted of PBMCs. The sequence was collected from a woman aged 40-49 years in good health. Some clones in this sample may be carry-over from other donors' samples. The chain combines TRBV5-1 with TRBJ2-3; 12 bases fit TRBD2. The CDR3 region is CASSRPPMTSGSFPDTQYF. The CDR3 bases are TGCGCCAGCAGCCGGCCCCCGATGACTAGCGGGAGTTTCCCAGATACGCAGTATTTT.